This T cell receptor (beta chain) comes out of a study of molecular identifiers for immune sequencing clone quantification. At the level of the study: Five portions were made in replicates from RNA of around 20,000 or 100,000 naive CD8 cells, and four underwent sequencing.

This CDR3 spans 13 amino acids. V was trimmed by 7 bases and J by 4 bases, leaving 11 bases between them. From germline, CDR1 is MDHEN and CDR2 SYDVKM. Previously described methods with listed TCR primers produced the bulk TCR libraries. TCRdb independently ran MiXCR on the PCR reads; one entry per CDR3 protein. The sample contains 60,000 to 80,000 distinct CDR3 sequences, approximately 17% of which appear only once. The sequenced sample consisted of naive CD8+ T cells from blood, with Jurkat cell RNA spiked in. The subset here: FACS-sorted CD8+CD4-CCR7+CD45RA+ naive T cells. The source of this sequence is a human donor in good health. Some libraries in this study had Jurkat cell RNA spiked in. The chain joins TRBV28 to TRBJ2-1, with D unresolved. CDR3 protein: CASTCGEYNEQFF. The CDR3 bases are TGTGCCAGCACTTGCGGAGAGTACAATGAGCAGTTCTTC.